This T cell receptor (beta chain) was retrieved from a study of post-analysis software for immune sequencing data. Study-level information: Some patients lacked subtype; others had relapsing-remitting, secondary progressive or progressive-relapsing disease.

Trimming at V came to 0 bases and at J to 3 bases, leaving 6 bases not matched to a gene. This CDR3 contains 15 residues. Germline values: CDR1 SGHKS, CDR2 YYEKEE (reference sequence). Findings and caveats of the study: Controls' normalized Chao1 diversity significantly exceeded that of multiple sclerosis patients. Patients showed TRBV5-6, TRBV5-1 and TRBV20-1 among a few TRBV segments more frequent than in controls.

Incorporated into the TCR beta cDNA libraries were unique molecular identifiers, which served to reduce PCR and sequencing biases. TCRdb passed the PCR reads through MiXCR, listing each CDR3 protein once. The sample carries around 770,000 distinct CDR3 sequences, 46% recorded once. This clonotype occurred a few times. The antigen is not known. The rearrangement joins TRBV5-5 to TRBJ2-7; 7 nucleotides line up with TRBD1. Source material: blood. The sequence was collected from a girl aged 10 to 17 with multiple sclerosis. The CDR3 DNA reads TGTGCCAGCAGCTTGGGACAGGGATCCCTCTACGAGCAGTACTTC. Its translation is CASSLGQGSLYEQYF.